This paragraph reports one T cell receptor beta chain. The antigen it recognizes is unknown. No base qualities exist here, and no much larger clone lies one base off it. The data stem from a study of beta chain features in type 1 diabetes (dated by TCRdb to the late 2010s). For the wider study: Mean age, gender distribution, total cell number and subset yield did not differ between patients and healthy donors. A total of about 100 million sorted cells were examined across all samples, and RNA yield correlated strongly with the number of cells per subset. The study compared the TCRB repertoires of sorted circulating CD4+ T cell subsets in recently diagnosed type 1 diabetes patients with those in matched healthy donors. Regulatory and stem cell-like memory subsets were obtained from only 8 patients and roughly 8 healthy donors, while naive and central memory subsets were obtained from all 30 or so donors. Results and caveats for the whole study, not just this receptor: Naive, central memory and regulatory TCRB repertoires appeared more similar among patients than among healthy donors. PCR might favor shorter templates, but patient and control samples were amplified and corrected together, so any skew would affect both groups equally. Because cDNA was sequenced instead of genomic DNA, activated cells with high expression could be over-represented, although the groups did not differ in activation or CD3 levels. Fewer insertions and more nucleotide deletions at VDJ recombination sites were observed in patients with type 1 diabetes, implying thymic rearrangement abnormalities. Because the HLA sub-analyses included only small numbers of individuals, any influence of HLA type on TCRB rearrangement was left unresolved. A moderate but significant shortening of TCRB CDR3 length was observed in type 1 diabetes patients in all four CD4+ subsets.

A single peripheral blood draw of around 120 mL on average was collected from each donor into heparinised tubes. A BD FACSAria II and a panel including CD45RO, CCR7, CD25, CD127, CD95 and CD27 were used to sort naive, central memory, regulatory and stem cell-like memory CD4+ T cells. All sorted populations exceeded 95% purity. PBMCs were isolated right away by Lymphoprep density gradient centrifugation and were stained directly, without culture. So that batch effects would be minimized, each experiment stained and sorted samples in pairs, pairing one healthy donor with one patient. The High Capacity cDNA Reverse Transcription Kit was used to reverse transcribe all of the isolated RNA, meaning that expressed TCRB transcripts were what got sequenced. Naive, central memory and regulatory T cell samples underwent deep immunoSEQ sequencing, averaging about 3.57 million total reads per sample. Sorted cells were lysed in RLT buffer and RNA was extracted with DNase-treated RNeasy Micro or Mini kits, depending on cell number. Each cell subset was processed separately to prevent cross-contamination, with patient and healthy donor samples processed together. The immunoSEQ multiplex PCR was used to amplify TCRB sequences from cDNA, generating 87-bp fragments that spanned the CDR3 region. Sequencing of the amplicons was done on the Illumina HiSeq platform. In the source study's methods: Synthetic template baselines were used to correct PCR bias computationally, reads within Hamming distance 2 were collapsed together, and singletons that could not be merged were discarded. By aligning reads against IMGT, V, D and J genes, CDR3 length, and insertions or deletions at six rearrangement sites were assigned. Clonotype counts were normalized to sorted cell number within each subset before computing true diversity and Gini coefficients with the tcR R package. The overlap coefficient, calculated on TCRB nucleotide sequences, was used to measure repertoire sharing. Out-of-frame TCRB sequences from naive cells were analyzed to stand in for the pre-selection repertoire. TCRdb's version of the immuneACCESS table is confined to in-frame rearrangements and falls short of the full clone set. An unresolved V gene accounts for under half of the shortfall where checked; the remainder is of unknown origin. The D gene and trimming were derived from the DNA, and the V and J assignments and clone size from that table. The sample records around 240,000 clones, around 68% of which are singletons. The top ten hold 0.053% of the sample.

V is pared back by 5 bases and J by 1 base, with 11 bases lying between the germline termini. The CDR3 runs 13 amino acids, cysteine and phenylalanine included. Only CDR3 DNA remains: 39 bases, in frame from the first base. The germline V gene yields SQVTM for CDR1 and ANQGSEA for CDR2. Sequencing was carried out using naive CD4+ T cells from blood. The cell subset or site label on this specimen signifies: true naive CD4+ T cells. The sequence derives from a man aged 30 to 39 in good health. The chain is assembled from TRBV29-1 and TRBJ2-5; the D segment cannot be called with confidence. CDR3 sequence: CSVNGRSQETQYF. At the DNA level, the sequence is TGCAGCGTTAACGGACGGTCCCAAGAGACCCAGTACTTC.